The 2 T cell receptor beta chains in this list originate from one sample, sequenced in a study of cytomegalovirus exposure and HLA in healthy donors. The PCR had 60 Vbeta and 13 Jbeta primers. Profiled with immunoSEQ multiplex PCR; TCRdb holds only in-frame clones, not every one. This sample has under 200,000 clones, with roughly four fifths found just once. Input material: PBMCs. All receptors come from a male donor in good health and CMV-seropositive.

The DNA for the CDR3 is TGTGCCACCTTGGACAGGAGAAAAGCTTTCTTT. Amino acid sequence: CATLDRRKAFF. The chain uses TRBV28 and TRBJ1-1; 7 nucleotides align to TRBD1. CDR1 and CDR2 (germline): MDHEN, SYDVKM. V lost 10 bases and J lost 9; bases outside the gene matches: 8. This CDR3 region has 11 residues.

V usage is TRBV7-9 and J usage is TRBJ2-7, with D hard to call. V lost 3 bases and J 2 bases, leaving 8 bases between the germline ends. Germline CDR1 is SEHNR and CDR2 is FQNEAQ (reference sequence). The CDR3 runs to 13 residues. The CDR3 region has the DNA TGTGCCAGCAGCTTGACACTGACCTACGAGCAGTACTTC. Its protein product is CASSLTLTYEQYF.